The rows below give T cell receptor beta chains drawn from one sample of a study of blood T cell repertoires in COVID-19. Assay: immunoSEQ multiplex PCR; the TCRdb copy retains only in-frame clones and omits some. The data hold about 190,000 clones, with roughly 88% observed a single time. The sequencing input was peripheral blood. The receptors shown here come from a woman aged 40-49 years who had recovered from COVID-19. Each CDR3 is given with its conserved first and last residue. The D gene is left open where the match is weak. Size is omitted from some rows. Given values are once, few, many or a class for expanded clones.

V gene: TRBV27
D gene: TRBD1
J gene: TRBJ2-3
clone size: NA
CDR3 protein: CASSLFQGAGSTDTQYF
CDR3 DNA: TGTGCCAGCAGCCTCTTCCAGGGGGCCGGAAGCACAGATACGCAGTATTTT

V gene: TRBV6-5
D gene: TRBD1
J gene: TRBJ2-7
clone size: NA
CDR3 protein: CASSKGQGSSYEQYF
CDR3 DNA: TGTGCCAGCAGTAAGGGACAGGGGAGCTCCTACGAGCAGTACTTC

V gene: TRBV6-5
D gene: NA
J gene: TRBJ1-5
clone size: few
CDR3 protein: CASRLAGDQPQHF
CDR3 DNA: TGTGCCAGCAGATTAGCAGGGGATCAGCCCCAGCATTTT

V gene: TRBV6-6
D gene: TRBD1
J gene: TRBJ1-2
clone size: NA
CDR3 protein: CASSTTGGDGYTF
CDR3 DNA: TGTGCCAGCAGCACAACAGGGGGCGACGGCTACACCTTC

V gene: TRBV11-3
D gene: TRBD1
J gene: TRBJ1-1
clone size: NA
CDR3 protein: CASSLGQGTEAFF
CDR3 DNA: TGTGCCAGCAGCTTAGGACAGGGAACTGAAGCTTTCTTT

V gene: TRBV7-2
D gene: TRBD2
J gene: TRBJ2-1
clone size: NA
CDR3 protein: CASSFAGVLNEQFF
CDR3 DNA: TGTGCCAGCAGCTTTGCGGGAGTTCTGAATGAGCAGTTCTTC

V gene: TRBV3-1/TRBV3-2
D gene: NA
J gene: TRBJ2-1
clone size: NA
CDR3 protein: CASSQEPGVYNEQFF
CDR3 DNA: TGTGCCAGCAGCCAAGAGCCGGGGGTGTACAATGAGCAGTTCTTC

V gene: TRBV18
D gene: NA
J gene: TRBJ1-5
clone size: once
CDR3 protein: CASSPGINSNQPQHF
CDR3 DNA: TGTGCCAGCTCACCCGGGATCAATAGCAATCAGCCCCAGCATTTT

V gene: TRBV2
D gene: NA
J gene: TRBJ1-1
clone size: NA
CDR3 protein: CARNRVPPPTEAFF
CDR3 DNA: TGTGCCAGAAACAGGGTTCCGCCGCCCACTGAAGCTTTCTTT

V gene: TRBV5-1
D gene: TRBD1
J gene: TRBJ2-5
clone size: NA
CDR3 protein: CASSPTGTGGAGYQETQYF
CDR3 DNA: TGCGCCAGCAGCCCTACCGGGACAGGGGGCGCGGGGTACCAAGAGACCCAGTACTTC

V gene: TRBV7-2
D gene: TRBD2
J gene: TRBJ2-3
clone size: NA
CDR3 protein: CASSLALLAGTDTQYF
CDR3 DNA: TGTGCCAGCAGCTTAGCGCTTCTAGCGGGGACAGATACGCAGTATTTT

V gene: TRBV7-2
D gene: NA
J gene: TRBJ1-2
clone size: NA
CDR3 protein: CASSKGRVDGYTF
CDR3 DNA: TGTGCCAGCAGCAAGGGGCGAGTTGATGGCTACACCTTC

V gene: TRBV5-6
D gene: TRBD1
J gene: TRBJ1-1
clone size: NA
CDR3 protein: CASSLGTGNTEAFF
CDR3 DNA: TGTGCCAGCAGCTTGGGGACAGGGAACACTGAAGCTTTCTTT

V gene: TRBV2
D gene: NA
J gene: TRBJ2-3
clone size: NA
CDR3 protein: CASKPETRLTDTQYF
CDR3 DNA: TGTGCCAGCAAACCCGAGACTAGGCTCACAGATACGCAGTATTTT

V gene: TRBV4-2
D gene: NA
J gene: TRBJ1-5
clone size: NA
CDR3 protein: CASSQDMGQGRNQPQHF
CDR3 DNA: TGTGCCAGCAGCCAAGATATGGGGCAGGGGCGCAATCAGCCCCAGCATTTT

V gene: TRBV5-1
D gene: NA
J gene: TRBJ2-3
clone size: NA
CDR3 protein: CASSLEWGRDTQYF
CDR3 DNA: TGCGCCAGCAGCCTTGAGTGGGGCCGAGATACGCAGTATTTT

V gene: TRBV18
D gene: TRBD1
J gene: TRBJ1-4
clone size: NA
CDR3 protein: CASSPLQGGEKLFF
CDR3 DNA: TGTGCCAGCTCACCACTTCAGGGGGGCGAAAAACTGTTTTTT

V gene: TRBV18
D gene: NA
J gene: TRBJ1-3
clone size: NA
CDR3 protein: CASSPPGRFSGNTIYF
CDR3 DNA: TGTGCCAGCTCACCACCGGGGCGCTTCTCTGGAAACACCATATATTTT

V gene: TRBV27
D gene: NA
J gene: TRBJ1-4
clone size: many
CDR3 protein: CASSLRTAGGEKLFF
CDR3 DNA: TGTGCCAGCAGTTTAAGGACAGCGGGGGGAGAAAAACTGTTTTTT

V gene: TRBV9
D gene: NA
J gene: TRBJ2-7
clone size: NA
CDR3 protein: CASSVGTVKGRHYEQYF
CDR3 DNA: TGTGCCAGCAGCGTAGGGACAGTTAAGGGACGTCACTACGAGCAGTACTTC

V gene: TRBV2
D gene: TRBD1
J gene: TRBJ2-7
clone size: once
CDR3 protein: CASSRDRGREQYF
CDR3 DNA: TGTGCCAGCAGTCGGGACAGGGGGAGGGAGCAGTACTTC

V gene: TRBV6-5
D gene: NA
J gene: TRBJ1-4
clone size: NA
CDR3 protein: CASSYSGPGANEKLFF
CDR3 DNA: TGTGCCAGCAGTTACTCCGGACCGGGGGCTAATGAAAAACTGTTTTTT

V gene: TRBV19
D gene: TRBD1
J gene: TRBJ1-3
clone size: NA
CDR3 protein: CASSWTGDGNTIYF
CDR3 DNA: TGTGCCAGTAGTTGGACAGGGGACGGAAACACCATATATTTT

V gene: TRBV2
D gene: NA
J gene: TRBJ1-4
clone size: NA
CDR3 protein: CASSQEQPNEKLFF
CDR3 DNA: TGTGCCAGCAGCCAAGAGCAACCTAATGAAAAACTGTTTTTT

V gene: TRBV6-2/TRBV6-3
D gene: TRBD2
J gene: TRBJ2-1
clone size: NA
CDR3 protein: CASSALAGAYNEQFF
CDR3 DNA: TGTGCCAGCAGTGCCCTTGCGGGAGCCTACAATGAGCAGTTCTTC

V gene: TRBV4-3
D gene: NA
J gene: TRBJ2-5
clone size: NA
CDR3 protein: CASSQDAGGETQYF
CDR3 DNA: TGCGCCAGCAGCCAAGATGCCGGGGGAGAGACCCAGTACTTC

V gene: TRBV19
D gene: NA
J gene: TRBJ1-5
clone size: few
CDR3 protein: CASSSQASGQPQHF
CDR3 DNA: TGTGCCAGTAGTTCACAGGCTAGCGGTCAGCCCCAGCATTTT

V gene: TRBV5-4
D gene: TRBD1
J gene: TRBJ2-7
clone size: NA
CDR3 protein: CASSLGGQGSYEQYF
CDR3 DNA: TGTGCCAGCAGCTTGGGGGGACAGGGATCCTACGAGCAGTACTTC

V gene: TRBV7-2
D gene: TRBD2
J gene: TRBJ2-1
clone size: NA
CDR3 protein: CASSSLHLAGGTYNEQFF
CDR3 DNA: TGTGCCAGCAGCTCACTACATCTAGCGGGAGGGACCTACAATGAGCAGTTCTTC